The 9 T cell receptor beta chains reported below all come from one sample, sequenced in a study of CD8+ T cells in alopecia areata (dated by TCRdb to the late 2010s). Library preparation used the immunoSEQ multiplex PCR assay. To provide template for TCR sequencing, every sample had RNA extracted and reverse transcribed into cDNA. In its TCRdb copy, this immuneACCESS table keeps in-frame sequences only and misses some clones. Where compared with another copy, unresolved V genes explain less than half of these, and the others have no known cause. For this sample there are about 120,000 clones; more than 40% appear just once. The ten top clones hold roughly 0.5% of the sample. This sample's time point label indicates: 4 weeks on oral tofacitinib. What the treatment or condition label conveys for this sample: oral pan-JAK inhibitor, 5-10 mg twice daily. The specimen comprised CD4+ T cells sorted from blood, sampled at week 4, from a patient treated with tofacitinib. Every receptor here comes from a human donor with alopecia areata.

V and J are TRBV29-1 and TRBJ2-7, with D tentatively TRBD1 or TRBD2 (5 bases each). V was pared by 0 bases and J by 6 bases, with 12 bases between. The CDR3 contains 13 residues. Germline V gives CDR1 SQVTM, CDR2 ANQGSEA. CDR3 amino acids: CSVEDPGSREQYF. The DNA of the CDR3 is TGCAGCGTTGAAGATCCAGGGAGCCGCGAGCAGTACTTC.

This chain uses TRBV29-1 with TRBJ1-5; 10 nucleotides line up with TRBD1. The germline gives CDR1 SQVTM, CDR2 ANQGSEA. Trimming cost V 7 bases and J 12 bases; bases outside gene matches: 9. This CDR3 has 12 amino acids. CDR3 residues: CSAGTGERGQHF. The DNA for the CDR3 is TGCAGCGCTGGGACAGGGGAACGGGGCCAGCATTTT.

The V and J genes are TRBV6-5 and TRBJ1-1; D is ambiguous. In germline, CDR1 is MNHEY, CDR2 SVGAGI. V lost 5 bases and J lost 6, with 19 bases in between. The CDR3 length is 15 residues. In DNA, the CDR3 is TGTGCCAGCAGTCAATCCTATATACAGTGGCCTGAAGCTTTCTTT. Protein sequence: CASSQSYIQWPEAFF.

J is TRBJ1-1 and V is TRBV2; 7 bases are a match to TRBD1. V dropped 7 bases and J dropped 9; count of bases not matched to a gene: 8. Germline CDR1 SNHLY, CDR2 FYNNEI. The CDR3 runs 12 residues. This CDR3 is CASTQGREKAFF. The CDR3 DNA reads TGTGCCAGCACACAGGGGCGAGAAAAAGCTTTCTTT.

V and J are TRBV2 and TRBJ1-2, with D hard to call. The CDR3 loop spans 12 amino acids. With 3 bases removed from V and 2 bases from J, the gap between germline ends came to 4 bases. The germline gives CDR1 SNHLY, CDR2 FYNNEI. The CDR3 spells CASSEDNYGYTF. The CDR3 DNA is TGTGCCAGCAGTGAGGACAACTATGGCTACACCTTC.

The chain uses TRBV28 and TRBJ2-3; TRBD2 might be the D (6 bases). CDR1 MDHEN and CDR2 SYDVKM come from the germline V gene. CDR3 size: 16 residues. The V gene lost 6 bases and the J gene lost 3 bases, with 19 bases spanning the gap. In nucleotides, the CDR3 is TGTGCCAGCAGCCCCGGGACTCACTATGAAACAGATACGCAGTATTTT. It specifies CASSPGTHYETDTQYF.

The table lists this clone with a few counts. This rearrangement joins TRBV19 to TRBJ2-5, with D perhaps assigned TRBD1 or TRBD2 (5 bases each). The CDR3 is 15 amino acids. V dropped 4 bases and J dropped 2 bases, with 14 bases sitting between them. The V gene's germline CDR1 is LNHDA and CDR2 SQIVND (reference sequence). CDR3 sequence (DNA): TGTGCCAGTAGTACCCAGGGAGTAGGACAAGAGACCCAGTACTTC. Protein product: CASSTQGVGQETQYF.

This clone was picked up many times. Additional DNA sequences in this sample encode the identical CDR3. J is TRBJ1-1 and V is TRBV18; weak D call: TRBD1 (6 bases). With 2 bases removed from V and 4 bases from J, the gap between germline ends came to 8 bases. The CDR3 runs 13 residues. Germline V gene data show CDR1 as KGHSH and CDR2 as LQKENI. CDR3 sequence reads: CASSPSRGTEAFF. The DNA for the CDR3 is TGTGCCAGCTCACCAAGCAGGGGCACTGAAGCTTTCTTT.

The CDR3 DNA reads TGCAGCCTGGGGAACAATGAGCAGTTCTTC. It encodes CSLGNNEQFF. The V call is TRBV29-1, the J call TRBJ2-1; D ambiguous. CDR1 and CDR2 from the germline V gene are SQVTM and ANQGSEA. The CDR3 runs to 10 residues. Trimming removed 8 bases from V and 5 bases from J, with 7 bases in between.